Detailed here is one TCR beta chain. V trimming: 2 bases; J trimming: 7 bases; junction bases outside the gene matches: 4. CDR3 length: 15 residues. Per the germline V gene, CDR1 is MNHNY and CDR2 is SVGAGI (reference sequence). Of the isolated RNA, all was reverse transcribed, and so the sequenced material was expressed TCRB transcripts. TCRdb's table, derived via immunoSEQ multiplex PCR, lists solely in-frame clones and lacks some. The sample has over 700,000 clones, roughly 15% seen once; the top ten hold 0.023%. This specimen comes from a study of beta chain features in type 1 diabetes. This TCR derives from a woman aged 18-30 years in good health. The rearrangement joins TRBV6-6 to TRBJ2-1; the match to TRBD1 covers 11 bases. Sequencing was carried out using naive CD4+ T cells from blood. The CDR3 loop is CASSYAGQGVNEQFF. The CDR3 DNA reads as TGTGCCAGCAGTTACGCGGGACAGGGGGTAAATGAGCAGTTCTTC.